The 3 T cell receptor beta chains given below trace back to one sample, sequenced in a study of molecular identifiers for immune sequencing clone quantification. TCRdb re-called the PCR reads through MiXCR, storing one row per CDR3 protein. The repertoire includes approximately 590,000 distinct CDR3 sequences, roughly 27% of them detected once, and 0.78% sits in the top ten. The source material was naive CD8+ T cells from blood, with Jurkat cell RNA spiked in. Subset: FACS-sorted CD8+CD4-CCR7+CD45RA+ naive T cells. These receptors came from a human donor in good health. Some libraries in this study had Jurkat cell RNA spiked in.

This rearrangement joins TRBV20-1 to TRBJ2-2; D is undetermined. V gave up 5 bases and J gave up 8 bases, with 18 bases separating them. This CDR3 contains 14 residues. The germline gives CDR1 DFQATT, CDR2 SNEGSKA (reference sequence). DNA for the CDR3: TGCAGTGCTCCTTTACCAAACCGAGGAGGGGAGCTGTTTTTT. It encodes CSAPLPNRGGELFF.

This clonotype was recorded many times. This chain uses TRBV19 with TRBJ1-1; D not certain. V lost 4 bases and J lost 7, with 7 bases in between. The germline gives CDR1 LNHDA, CDR2 SQIVND (reference sequence). This CDR3 is built from 11 residues. The CDR3 DNA is TGTGCCAGTAGTAGTTTAAGTGAAGCTTTCTTT. This translates into CASSSLSEAFF. The variable domain in full, with the rest retrieved from reference TRBV19 and TRBJ1-1, is DGGITQSPKYLFRKEGQNVTLSCEQNLNHDAMYWYRQDPGQGLRLIYYSQIVNDFQKGDIAEGYSVSREKKESFPLTVTSAQKNPTAFYLCASSSLSEAFFGQGTRLTVV.

J is TRBJ1-4 and V is TRBV20-1; D might be TRBD1 (6 bases). Deletions cut 6 bases from V and 8 bases from J, with 13 bases between. Germline V gene lookup returns CDR1 DFQATT and CDR2 SNEGSKA (reference sequence). This CDR3 is 12 amino acids long. CDR3 sequence: CSAPRGIEKLFF. The CDR3 DNA follows: TGCAGTGCCCCGAGGGGGATCGAAAAACTGTTTTTT.